The clone carrying this TCR beta chain was seen only a few times. Its antigen is unidentified. The sample comes from a study of beta chain features in type 1 diabetes. Expressed TCRB transcripts got sequenced, as all isolated RNA was reverse transcribed. Only in-frame clones appear in the TCRdb table, and some are missing; sequencing was by immunoSEQ multiplex PCR. The repertoire holds about 660,000 clones, around an eighth seen once, with less than 0.04% in the top ten. Study-level points and caveats: Patients with Type 1 diabetes showed moderately but significantly shorter TCRB CDR3s in all four CD4+ subsets. A definitive answer on HLA type influencing TCRB rearrangement was not reached here.

The sequencing sample was made of naive CD4+ T cells from blood. This sequence was found in a man younger than 35 with type 1 diabetes.

The CDR3 sequence: CASSRGAPTGELFF. CDR3 bases: TGTGCCAGCAGTCGGGGGGCTCCCACCGGGGAGCTGTTTTTT. The chain has TRBV27 and TRBJ2-2, with D perhaps TRBD2 (7 bases). Germline assignment: CDR1 MNHEY and CDR2 SMNVEV (reference sequence). V was cut by 5 bases and J by 4 bases, with 11 bases left in between. The CDR3 extends over 14 amino acids.